The source of this TCR beta chain is a study of blood T cell repertoires in COVID-19. Across the whole study: Acute-phase and convalescent COVID-19 samples originated in the United States, Italy and Spain. PBMCs, B-cell-depleted T cells, or T cells provided the cDNA or gDNA that made up the material.

The V gene's germline CDR1 is MGHRA and CDR2 YSYEKL. This CDR3 contains 13 residues. Trimming removed 3 bases at V and 1 base at J, with 6 bases between. Original data processing: Scientists estimated how many nucleated cells there were by amplifying reference gene primers. Using immunoSEQ multiplex PCR, the repertoire was profiled, and TCRdb retains in-frame clones only, with some absent. V, J and clone size reflect that table, while D and trimming were determined from the DNA. The sample contains 98,000 or so clones, 80% to 90% of which appear only once. The sequence came from a man in his fifties with acute or convalescent COVID-19. Specimen: peripheral blood. The V and J genes are TRBV4-1 and TRBJ1-1; no definite D call. For the CDR3, the DNA is TGCGCCAGCAGCCACCCAGGGAACACTGAAGCTTTCTTT. Its protein product is CASSHPGNTEAFF.